Described below is a single TCR beta chain sequence and its context. Its antigen is still unknown. UMI-labeled 5' RACE yielded the TRB cDNA libraries. Reanalyzing the 5' RACE reads, TCRdb keeps one entry per CDR3 protein, without DNA. Its table lists approximately 53,000 distinct CDR3 sequences. Germline values: CDR1 MDHEN, CDR2 SYDVKM. The CDR3 extends over 14 amino acids. This entry is derived from a study of CXCR3-negative and CXCR3-positive naive CD8 T cells. Study-wide context: A total of 110 million to 150 million TRB reads was generated, with about 1.5 +/- 0.3 million per library. Study-wide points: CXCR3 expression partially decreased after cryopreservation; most assays used fresh PBMCs. CD5 surface expression was similar among naive subsets, and TCR strength was estimated by inference from TRB CDR3 properties.

CD8+ T cell subsets were each sorted in triplicate, about 300,000 cells apiece. The rearrangement links TRBV28 to TRBJ1-5; without DNA, the TCRdb call of TRBD1 cannot be checked. The sample was memory CD8+ T cells from blood. This TCR came from a human donor in good health. Some clones in this sample may be carry-over from other donors' samples. The CDR3 spells CASSLGTGNQPQHF.